Listed below are T cell receptor beta chains from one sample, sequenced in a study of T cells after yellow fever vaccination. Via MiXCR, TCRdb re-called the 5' RACE reads, giving one row per CDR3 protein. The sample has under 300,000 distinct CDR3 sequences, roughly 6.2% seen once. Sequences were derived from CD4+ T cells sorted from PBMCs, sampled on the day of the yellow fever booster vaccination. Source of these receptors: a man aged 30 to 39 who received the YFV17D yellow fever vaccine. Both conserved end residues are part of each CDR3. The D gene is left open where the match is weak. Clone size, where shown, is once, few, many, or a class for clones that have expanded.

>.|TRBJ2-5|TRBD2|TRBV20-1
TGCAGTGCTAGAGGGCTAGCGGGAGGACAAGAGACCCAGTACTTC
CSARGLAGGQETQYF
>many|TRBJ1-1|.|TRBV30
TGTGCCTGGAGTGTGATCGGTACCGGTAGTGATGAAGCTTTCTTT
CAWSVIGTGSDEAFF
>few|TRBJ2-1|TRBD2|TRBV20-1
TGCAGTGCTCTCTCTAGCGGGAACTCCTACAATGAGCAGTTCTTC
CSALSSGNSYNEQFF
>.|TRBJ1-5|.|TRBV7-2
TGTGCCAGCAGCTTAAAATCCGGGTTCAATCAGCCCCAGCATTTT
CASSLKSGFNQPQHF
>many|TRBJ1-1|TRBD1|TRBV20-1
TGCAGTGCTAGACGACAGGGGACGAACACTGAAGCTTTCTTT
CSARRQGTNTEAFF
>once|TRBJ2-2|TRBD2|TRBV6-7
TGTGCCAGCAGTTCTTCACCTCTAGCGGGTGGACACCTCACCGGGGAGCTGTTTTTT
CASSSSPLAGGHLTGELFF
>many|TRBJ2-4|TRBD1|TRBV7-2
TGTGCCAGCAGCTTAGGGGGACAGGGGATAAACATTCAGTACTTC
CASSLGGQGINIQYF
>few|TRBJ1-1|.|TRBV5-1
TGCGCCAGCAGCTTTGGGGACATGATGAACACTGAAGCTTTCTTT
CASSFGDMMNTEAFF
>.|TRBJ1-5|.|TRBV7-6
TGTGCCAGCAGCAGTGGGGGGGAGCCCCAGCATTTT
CASSSGGEPQHF
>.|TRBJ2-7|TRBD2|TRBV6-1
TGTGCCAGCAGTCCAAGATATCCGGGACTAGCGGGCGCCTACGAGCAGTACTTC
CASSPRYPGLAGAYEQYF
>.|TRBJ2-7|TRBD1|TRBV11-2
TGTGCCAGCAGCTCCAGCAGGGGGCTCGGGGAGCAGTACTTC
CASSSSRGLGEQYF
>many|TRBJ1-2|.|TRBV20-1
TGCAGTGCTAGAGATTATCGTTACGGCTACACCTTC
CSARDYRYGYTF
>.|TRBJ2-3|TRBD1|TRBV5-1
TGCGCCAGCAGCAAGACAGGGATAGGAACAGATACGCAGTATTTT
CASSKTGIGTDTQYF
>few|TRBJ2-3|.|TRBV5-5
TGTGCCAGCAGAAATTTCGGGAGCTCAGATACGCAGTATTTT
CASRNFGSSDTQYF
>few|TRBJ1-6|.|TRBV5-1
TGCGCCAGCAGCTTGACTAACAGTGGTTCACCCCTCCACTTT
CASSLTNSGSPLHF
>many|TRBJ1-4|.|TRBV7-2
TGTGCCAGCAGCGGGAGACGGGCATGGGATGAAAAACTGTTTTTT
CASSGRRAWDEKLFF
>.|TRBJ2-3|.|TRBV18
TGTGCCAGCTCACCACCCGGCGTCCCAGATACGCAGTATTTT
CASSPPGVPDTQYF
>many|TRBJ2-2|TRBD1|TRBV6-2/TRBV6-3
TGTGCCAGCAGTTATGGGACAGGGAAGACCGGGGAGCTGTTTTTT
CASSYGTGKTGELFF
>many|TRBJ2-5|.|TRBV10-3
TGTGCCATCAGTCTGGAAGAAGAGACCCAGTACTTC
CAISLEEETQYF
>.|TRBJ1-1|TRBD1|TRBV19
TGTGCCAGTAGTCCGACAGGGGGGAGGAACACTGAAGCTTTCTTT
CASSPTGGRNTEAFF
>many|TRBJ2-3|TRBD2|TRBV9
TGTGCCAGCAGCGCCGGGACTAGCGGGACTAGCACAGATACGCAGTATTTT
CASSAGTSGTSTDTQYF
>.|TRBJ2-5|TRBD1|TRBV6-5
TGTGCCAGCAGTTCCCCGGGGACAGGGGGAGAGACCCAGTACTTC
CASSSPGTGGETQYF
>.|TRBJ1-2|TRBD1|TRBV12-3/TRBV12-4
TGTGCCAGTAAAACAGGGGCCCTCACTCATGGCTACACCTTC
CASKTGALTHGYTF
>many|TRBJ2-3|TRBD2|TRBV4-3
TGCGCCAGCAGCCAGGATCCTAGCGGGAGGCCCAGCACAGATACGCAGTATTTT
CASSQDPSGRPSTDTQYF
>many|TRBJ2-7|.|TRBV11-2
TGTGCCAGCAGCTTACTTCCCCTATTCTACGAGCAGTACTTC
CASSLLPLFYEQYF
>.|TRBJ1-1|.|TRBV14
TGTGCCAGCAGCCAGAAATACAACACTGAAGCTTTCTTT
CASSQKYNTEAFF
>few|TRBJ2-1|TRBD2|TRBV5-8
TGTGCCAGCAGCAGGGGACTAGCGGGAGGATCTGAGCAGTTCTTC
CASSRGLAGGSEQFF
>few|TRBJ2-5|.|TRBV7-3
TGTGCCAGCAGCTTTAACTTTCAAGAGACCCAGTACTTC
CASSFNFQETQYF
>many|TRBJ2-7|.|TRBV18
TGTGCCAGCTCAATGTCCTACGAGCAGTACTTC
CASSMSYEQYF
>few|TRBJ1-1|TRBD1|TRBV20-1
TGCAGTGCAAGGGGACAGGCGAACACTGAAGCTTTCTTT
CSARGQANTEAFF
>few|TRBJ2-3|.|TRBV28
TGTGCCAGCAGGTCAGGAGTTACGCAGTATTTT
CASRSGVTQYF
>many|TRBJ1-1|.|TRBV10-3
TGTGCCATCAGTGCGCAGGGTCCTGAAGCTTTCTTT
CAISAQGPEAFF
>many|TRBJ2-7|TRBD2|TRBV12-3/TRBV12-4
TGTGCCAGCAGTTTCGCTAGCGGGAGTCACGAGCAGTACTTC
CASSFASGSHEQYF
>few|TRBJ2-1|.|TRBV6-2/TRBV6-3
TGTGCCAGCAGTCGGACGGGAGTGGTCATCCACAATGAGCAGTTCTTC
CASSRTGVVIHNEQFF